This T cell receptor (beta chain) was captured by sequencing in a study of cytomegalovirus exposure and HLA in healthy donors. PCR primers comprised 60 Vbeta and 13 Jbeta primers. TCRdb's table, derived via immunoSEQ multiplex PCR, lists solely in-frame clones and lacks some. This sample has some 130,000 clones; approximately 81% occur once, and the top ten carry about 2%. Trimming took 3 bases from V and 9 from J, leaving 21 bases between them. The CDR3 loop spans 16 amino acids. The germline V gene has CDR1 LNHNV and CDR2 YYDKDF (reference sequence). Sequencing input: PBMCs. This receptor was identified in a man younger than 30 in good health and CMV-seronegative. The chain joins TRBV15 to TRBJ2-1; D ambiguous. CDR3 residues: CATSRPDGSFKGEQFF. DNA of the CDR3: TGTGCCACCAGCAGGCCCGACGGGTCTTTTAAAGGTGAGCAGTTCTTC. Supplemented by reference TRBV15 and TRBJ2-1, the full variable domain reads DAMVIQNPRYQVTQFGKPVTLSCSQTLNHNVMYWYQQKSSQAPKLLFHYYDKDFNNEADTPDNFQSRRPNTSFCFLDIRSPGLGDTAMYLCATSRPDGSFKGEQFFGPGTRLTVL.